This is a list of T cell receptor beta chains from one sample in a study of blood T cell repertoires in COVID-19. The protocol was immunoSEQ multiplex PCR, while the TCRdb copy is restricted to in-frame clones and leaves out a portion. The sample includes 150,000 to 200,000 clones, 80% to 85% of them seen just once. Material for sequencing was PBMCs or T cells enriched from blood (not recorded which). These receptor sequences come from a woman aged 25 to 39 who had been exposed to COVID-19. CDR3s include the opening cysteine and the closing phenylalanine or tryptophan. The D gene is left open where the match is weak. Rows give clone size only sometimes, using once, few, many, or a class for an expanded clone.

J gene,V gene,clone size,D gene,CDR3 protein,CDR3 DNA
TRBJ2-1,TRBV5-4,NA,TRBD1,CASSPISTGGNEQFF,TGTGCCAGCAGCCCTATCAGCACAGGGGGCAATGAGCAGTTCTTC
TRBJ2-1,TRBV5-1,once,TRBD2,CASSLGLADNEQFF,TGCGCCAGCAGCTTGGGACTAGCGGACAATGAGCAGTTCTTC
TRBJ1-1,TRBV2,NA,NA,CASSALLSGNTEAFF,TGTGCCAGCAGTGCGTTGTTGTCGGGGAACACTGAAGCTTTCTTT
TRBJ2-2,TRBV15,NA,TRBD1,CATSRGRGPDTGELFF,TGTGCCACCAGCAGAGGCAGGGGGCCGGACACCGGGGAGCTGTTTTTT
TRBJ1-1,TRBV7-2,once,TRBD1,CASSSHGQGGTEAFF,TGTGCCAGCAGCTCGCACGGACAGGGAGGGACTGAAGCTTTCTTT
TRBJ1-5,TRBV9,NA,TRBD1,CASSDTEDRGVQPQHF,TGTGCCAGCAGCGATACAGAAGACAGGGGAGTTCAGCCCCAGCATTTT
TRBJ1-4,TRBV29-1,NA,NA,CSVETGPNEKLFF,TGCAGCGTCGAGACAGGCCCTAATGAAAAACTGTTTTTT
TRBJ2-7,TRBV9,NA,TRBD1,CASSEGTGAYEQYF,TGTGCCAGCAGCGAAGGGACAGGGGCCTACGAGCAGTACTTC
TRBJ2-1,TRBV7-9,NA,TRBD1,CASRLKDRSNGEQFF,TGTGCCAGCAGGCTCAAGGACAGGTCCAATGGCGAGCAGTTCTTC
TRBJ1-3,TRBV4-2,few,TRBD1,CASSHGTGKTGNTIYF,TGTGCCAGCAGCCACGGGACAGGGAAAACTGGAAACACCATATATTTT
TRBJ1-5,TRBV4-1,NA,NA,CASSQGGDNQPQHF,TGCGCCAGCAGCCAAGGGGGGGACAATCAGCCCCAGCATTTT
TRBJ2-3,TRBV11-2,NA,NA,CASSLIGVSDSGTDTQYF,TGTGCCAGCAGCTTAATTGGGGTTAGCGATTCGGGCACAGATACGCAGTATTTT
TRBJ1-5,TRBV15,NA,NA,CATSWEGQGNQPQHF,TGTGCCACCAGTTGGGAGGGACAAGGCAATCAGCCCCAGCATTTT
TRBJ2-6,TRBV7-9,NA,NA,CASTSGASPRQVDGGANVLTF,TGTGCCAGCACTAGTGGGGCCTCCCCTCGGCAGGTCGACGGAGGGGCCAACGTCCTGACTTTC
TRBJ1-1,TRBV2,NA,TRBD1,CASRGQFTEAFF,TGTGCCAGCAGGGGACAGTTCACTGAAGCTTTCTTT
TRBJ2-7,TRBV18,few,TRBD2,CASSPLGTSGGTYEQYF,TGTGCCAGCTCACCACTCGGGACTAGCGGGGGTACCTACGAGCAGTACTTC
TRBJ2-7,TRBV4-1,NA,NA,CASSQEVVESYEQYF,TGCGCCAGCAGCCAAGAGGTAGTAGAGTCTTACGAGCAGTACTTC
TRBJ1-5,TRBV12-5,NA,NA,CASASDSFNQPQHF,TGTGCTAGTGCCTCGGACAGTTTCAATCAGCCCCAGCATTTT
TRBJ2-5,TRBV6-5,NA,NA,CASSSGNQETQYF,TGTGCCAGCAGTTCCGGGAACCAAGAGACCCAGTACTTC
TRBJ1-6,TRBV18,NA,TRBD1,CASSLKTGSVLNSPLHF,TGTGCCAGCTCACTGAAGACAGGGTCGGTTCTTAATTCACCCCTCCACTTT
TRBJ1-1,TRBV5-1,once,NA,CASSLQPRTQNTEAFF,TGCGCCAGCAGCTTGCAACCTCGGACACAGAACACTGAAGCTTTCTTT
TRBJ2-5,TRBV2,once,NA,CASSGNSAETQYF,TGTGCCAGCAGTGGTAATAGCGCAGAGACCCAGTACTTC
TRBJ2-1,TRBV10-3,NA,TRBD2,CAISAGGGLNEQFF,TGTGCCATCAGTGCGGGCGGGGGGCTCAATGAGCAGTTCTTC
TRBJ1-1,TRBV9,NA,TRBD1,CASSEGALNTEAFF,TGTGCCAGCAGCGAGGGGGCCCTGAACACTGAAGCTTTCTTT
TRBJ2-7,TRBV10-1,NA,NA,CASIPRRAANEQYF,TGCGCCAGCATCCCGAGGAGGGCTGCTAACGAGCAGTACTTC
TRBJ1-3,TRBV3-1/TRBV3-2,NA,TRBD1,CASSPKGQGNSGNTIYF,TGTGCCAGCAGCCCAAAGGGACAGGGGAACTCTGGAAACACCATATATTTT